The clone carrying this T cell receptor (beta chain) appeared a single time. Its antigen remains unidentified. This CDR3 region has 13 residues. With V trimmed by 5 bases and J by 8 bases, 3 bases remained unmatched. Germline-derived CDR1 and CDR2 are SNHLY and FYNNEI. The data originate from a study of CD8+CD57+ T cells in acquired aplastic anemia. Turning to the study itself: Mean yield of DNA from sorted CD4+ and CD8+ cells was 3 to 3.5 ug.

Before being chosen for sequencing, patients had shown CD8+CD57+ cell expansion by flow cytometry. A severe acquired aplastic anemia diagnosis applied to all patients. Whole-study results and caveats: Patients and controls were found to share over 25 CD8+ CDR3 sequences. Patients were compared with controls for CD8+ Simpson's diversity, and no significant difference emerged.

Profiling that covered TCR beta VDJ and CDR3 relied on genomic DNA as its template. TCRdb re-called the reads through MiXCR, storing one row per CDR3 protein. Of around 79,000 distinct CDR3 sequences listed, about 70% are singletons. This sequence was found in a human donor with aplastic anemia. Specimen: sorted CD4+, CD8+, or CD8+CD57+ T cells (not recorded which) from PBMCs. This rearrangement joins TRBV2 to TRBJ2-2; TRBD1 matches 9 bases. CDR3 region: CASSRQGVGELFF. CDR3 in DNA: TGTGCCAGCAGTAGACAGGGGGTGGGGGAGCTGTTTTTT.